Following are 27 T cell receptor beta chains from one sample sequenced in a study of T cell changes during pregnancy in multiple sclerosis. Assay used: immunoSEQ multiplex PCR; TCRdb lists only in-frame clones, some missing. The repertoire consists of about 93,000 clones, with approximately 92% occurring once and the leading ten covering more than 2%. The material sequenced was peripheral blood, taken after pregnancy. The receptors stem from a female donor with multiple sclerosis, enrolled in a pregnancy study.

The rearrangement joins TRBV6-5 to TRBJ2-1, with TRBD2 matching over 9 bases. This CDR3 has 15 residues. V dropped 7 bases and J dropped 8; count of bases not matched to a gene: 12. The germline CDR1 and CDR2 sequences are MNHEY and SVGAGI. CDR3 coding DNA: TGTGCCAGCACGGGCGTAGCGGGAGCGGAACATGAGCAGTTCTTC. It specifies CASTGVAGAEHEQFF.

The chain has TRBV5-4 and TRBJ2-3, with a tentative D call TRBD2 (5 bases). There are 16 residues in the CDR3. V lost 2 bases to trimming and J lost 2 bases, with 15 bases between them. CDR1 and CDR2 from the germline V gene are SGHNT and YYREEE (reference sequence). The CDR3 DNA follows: TGTGCCAGCAGCTTCGGCACTAGTAGGTTCACAGATACGCAGTATTTT. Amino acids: CASSFGTSRFTDTQYF.

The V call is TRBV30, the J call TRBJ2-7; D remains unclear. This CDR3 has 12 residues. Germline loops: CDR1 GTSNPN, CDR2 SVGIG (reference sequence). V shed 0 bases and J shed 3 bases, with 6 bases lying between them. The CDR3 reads CAWSVSGYEQYF. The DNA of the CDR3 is TGTGCCTGGAGTGTATCCGGCTACGAGCAGTACTTC.

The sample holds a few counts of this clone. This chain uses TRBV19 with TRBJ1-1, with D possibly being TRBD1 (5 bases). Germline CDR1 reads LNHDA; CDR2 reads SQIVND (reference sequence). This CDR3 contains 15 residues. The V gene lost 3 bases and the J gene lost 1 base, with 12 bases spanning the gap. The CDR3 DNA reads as TGTGCCAGTAGTATTTACCCGACAGAGAACACTGAAGCTTTCTTT. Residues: CASSIYPTENTEAFF.

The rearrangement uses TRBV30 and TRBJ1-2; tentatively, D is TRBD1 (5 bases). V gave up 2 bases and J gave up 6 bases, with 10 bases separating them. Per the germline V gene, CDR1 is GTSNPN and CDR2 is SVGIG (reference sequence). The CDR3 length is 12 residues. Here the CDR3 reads CAWSLVGDGYTF. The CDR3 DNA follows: TGTGCCTGGAGTCTCGTAGGGGATGGCTACACCTTC.

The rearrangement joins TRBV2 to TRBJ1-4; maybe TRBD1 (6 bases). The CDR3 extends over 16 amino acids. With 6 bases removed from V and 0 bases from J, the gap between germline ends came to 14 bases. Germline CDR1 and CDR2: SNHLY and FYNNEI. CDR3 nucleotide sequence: TGTGCCAGCAGCGTGGACAGTCCAGCAACTAATGAAAAACTGTTTTTT. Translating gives CASSVDSPATNEKLFF.

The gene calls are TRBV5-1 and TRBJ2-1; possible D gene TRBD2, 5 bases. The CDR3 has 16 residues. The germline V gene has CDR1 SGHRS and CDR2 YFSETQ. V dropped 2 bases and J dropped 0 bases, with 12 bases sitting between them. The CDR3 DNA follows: TGCGCCAGCAGCTTTTCGGGCAGCGGCTCCTACAATGAGCAGTTCTTC. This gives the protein CASSFSGSGSYNEQFF.

This CDR3 is CASSRDGDPNQPQHF. CDR3 nucleotide sequence: TGTGCCAGCAGCCGCGATGGAGATCCCAATCAGCCCCAGCATTTT. The J gene is TRBJ1-5, the V gene TRBV4-2; D unclear. The CDR3 runs 15 residues. The germline gives CDR1 LGHNA, CDR2 YNFKEQ. V was cut by 4 bases and J by 3 bases, with 13 bases left in between.

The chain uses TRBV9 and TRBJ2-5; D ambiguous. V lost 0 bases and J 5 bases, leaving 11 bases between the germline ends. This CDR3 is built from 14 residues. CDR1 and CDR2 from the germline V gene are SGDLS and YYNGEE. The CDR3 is CASSVDRSRETQYF. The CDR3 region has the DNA TGTGCCAGCAGCGTAGATCGGTCTCGGGAGACCCAGTACTTC.

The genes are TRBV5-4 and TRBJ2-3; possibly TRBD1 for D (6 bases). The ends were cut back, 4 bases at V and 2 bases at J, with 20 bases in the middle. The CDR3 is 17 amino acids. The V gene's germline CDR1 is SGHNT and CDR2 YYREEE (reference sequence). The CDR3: CASSLKDRRDNTDTQYF. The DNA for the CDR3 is TGTGCCAGCAGCCTAAAAGACCGCCGGGACAACACAGATACGCAGTATTTT.

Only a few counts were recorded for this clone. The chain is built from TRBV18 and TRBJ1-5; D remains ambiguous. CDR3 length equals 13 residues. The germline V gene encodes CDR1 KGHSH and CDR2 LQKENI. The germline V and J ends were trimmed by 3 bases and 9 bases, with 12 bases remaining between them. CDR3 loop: CASSPAPFGPQHF. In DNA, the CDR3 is TGTGCCAGCTCACCGGCCCCCTTTGGGCCCCAGCATTTT.

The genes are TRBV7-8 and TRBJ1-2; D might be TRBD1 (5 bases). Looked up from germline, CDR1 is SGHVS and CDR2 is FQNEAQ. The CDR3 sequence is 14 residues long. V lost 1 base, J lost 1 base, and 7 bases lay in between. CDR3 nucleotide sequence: TGTGCCAGCAGCTTAGGACAGTTTAACTATGGCTACACCTTC. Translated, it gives CASSLGQFNYGYTF.

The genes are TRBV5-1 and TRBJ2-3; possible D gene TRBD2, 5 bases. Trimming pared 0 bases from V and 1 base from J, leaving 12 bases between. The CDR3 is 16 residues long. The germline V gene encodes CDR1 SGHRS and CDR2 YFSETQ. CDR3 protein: CASSLAGLGGTDTQYF. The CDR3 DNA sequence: TGCGCCAGCAGCTTGGCCGGACTCGGTGGCACAGATACGCAGTATTTT.

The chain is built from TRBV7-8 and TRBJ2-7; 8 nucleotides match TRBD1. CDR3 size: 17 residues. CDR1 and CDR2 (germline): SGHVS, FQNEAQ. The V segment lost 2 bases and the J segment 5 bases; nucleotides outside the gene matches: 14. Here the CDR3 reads CASSLFARRQGSHEQYF. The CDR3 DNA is TGTGCCAGCAGCTTATTTGCTAGGCGACAGGGGTCCCACGAGCAGTACTTC.

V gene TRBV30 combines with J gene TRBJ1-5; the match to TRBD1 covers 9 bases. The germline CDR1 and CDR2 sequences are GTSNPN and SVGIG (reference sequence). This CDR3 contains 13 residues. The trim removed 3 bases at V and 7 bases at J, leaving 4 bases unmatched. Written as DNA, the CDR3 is TGTGCCTGGAGGGGACAGGGAGGGCAGCCCCAGCATTTT. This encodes CAWRGQGGQPQHF.

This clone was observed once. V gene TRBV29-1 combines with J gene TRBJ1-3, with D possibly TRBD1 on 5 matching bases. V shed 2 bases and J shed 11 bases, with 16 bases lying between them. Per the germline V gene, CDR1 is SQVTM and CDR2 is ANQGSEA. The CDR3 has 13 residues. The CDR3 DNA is TGCAGCGTTGAACCAGGGCTCGGAGTTCCCATATATTTT. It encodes CSVEPGLGVPIYF.

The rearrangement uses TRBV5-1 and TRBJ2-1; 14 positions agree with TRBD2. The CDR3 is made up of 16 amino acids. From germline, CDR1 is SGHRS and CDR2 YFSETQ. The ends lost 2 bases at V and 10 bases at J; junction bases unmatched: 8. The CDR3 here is CASSLPGLAGVGEQFF. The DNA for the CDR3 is TGCGCCAGCAGCTTACCGGGACTAGCGGGAGTCGGGGAGCAGTTCTTC.

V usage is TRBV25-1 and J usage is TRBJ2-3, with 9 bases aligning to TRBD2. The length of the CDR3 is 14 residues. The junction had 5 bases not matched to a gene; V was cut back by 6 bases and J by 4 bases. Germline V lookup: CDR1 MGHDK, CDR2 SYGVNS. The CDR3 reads CASSYSGSADTQYF. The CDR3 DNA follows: TGTGCCAGCAGCTATAGCGGGAGCGCAGATACGCAGTATTTT.

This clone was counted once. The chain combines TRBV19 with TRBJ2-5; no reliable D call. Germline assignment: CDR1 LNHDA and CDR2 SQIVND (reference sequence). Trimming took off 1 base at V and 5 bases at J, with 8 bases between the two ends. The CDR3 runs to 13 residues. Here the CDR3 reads CASSIVWRETQYF. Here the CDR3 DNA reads TGTGCCAGTAGTATAGTCTGGCGGGAGACCCAGTACTTC.

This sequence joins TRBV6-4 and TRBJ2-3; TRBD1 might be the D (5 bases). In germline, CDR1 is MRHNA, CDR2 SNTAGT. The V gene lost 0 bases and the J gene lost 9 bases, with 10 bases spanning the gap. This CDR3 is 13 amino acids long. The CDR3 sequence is CASSDSGQDTQYF. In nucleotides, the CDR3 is TGTGCCAGCAGTGACTCGGGGCAGGACACGCAGTATTTT.

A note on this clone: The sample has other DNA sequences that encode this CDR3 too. CDR3 DNA: TGTGCCAGCAGTCTCCAGGAGACCCAGTACTTC. It encodes CASSLQETQYF. This sequence joins TRBV6-5 and TRBJ2-5, with D unresolved. V dropped 5 bases and J dropped 5 bases, with 6 bases sitting between them. This CDR3 is 11 amino acids long. Germline CDR1 MNHEY, CDR2 SVGAGI.

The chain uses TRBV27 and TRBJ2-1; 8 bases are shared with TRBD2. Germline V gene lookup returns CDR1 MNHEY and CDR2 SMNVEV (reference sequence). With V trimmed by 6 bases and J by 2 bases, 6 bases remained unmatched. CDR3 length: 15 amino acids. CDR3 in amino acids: CASSPFGRAYNEQFF. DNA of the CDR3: TGTGCCAGCAGCCCCTTCGGGAGGGCCTACAATGAGCAGTTCTTC.

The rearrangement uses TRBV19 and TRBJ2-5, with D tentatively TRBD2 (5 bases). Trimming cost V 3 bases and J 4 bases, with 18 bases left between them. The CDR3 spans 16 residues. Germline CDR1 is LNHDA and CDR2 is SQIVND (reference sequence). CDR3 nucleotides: TGTGCCAGTAGTATGTTGTCTCTCGGACGGGGAGAGACCCAGTACTTC. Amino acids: CASSMLSLGRGETQYF.

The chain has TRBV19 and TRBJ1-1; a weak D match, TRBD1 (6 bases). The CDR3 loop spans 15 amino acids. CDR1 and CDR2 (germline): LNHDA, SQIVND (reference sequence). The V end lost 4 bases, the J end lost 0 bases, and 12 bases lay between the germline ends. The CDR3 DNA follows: TGTGCCAGTAGTACAGGGGACCGCATGAACACTGAAGCTTTCTTT. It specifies CASSTGDRMNTEAFF.

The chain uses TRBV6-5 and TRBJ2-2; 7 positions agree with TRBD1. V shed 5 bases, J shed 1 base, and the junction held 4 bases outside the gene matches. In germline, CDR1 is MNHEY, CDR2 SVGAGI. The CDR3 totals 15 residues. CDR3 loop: CASSPRDRNTGELFF. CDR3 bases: TGTGCCAGCAGTCCCCGGGACAGGAACACCGGGGAGCTGTTTTTT.

CDR3 in amino acids: CAYTLADNEQFF. DNA for the CDR3: TGTGCCTATACCCTGGCGGACAATGAGCAGTTCTTC. The V and J genes are TRBV30 and TRBJ2-1; D gene ambiguous. The V end was cut by 7 bases, the J end by 5 bases, with 12 bases between. Germline V gene data show CDR1 as GTSNPN and CDR2 as SVGIG (reference sequence). This CDR3 spans 12 amino acids.

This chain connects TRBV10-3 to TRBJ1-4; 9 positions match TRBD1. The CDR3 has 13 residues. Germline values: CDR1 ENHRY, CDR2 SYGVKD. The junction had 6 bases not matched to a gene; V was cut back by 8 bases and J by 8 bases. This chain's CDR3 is CAIQQGAEEKLFF. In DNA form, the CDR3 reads TGTGCCATCCAACAGGGGGCTGAGGAAAAACTGTTTTTT.